Below, one T cell receptor beta chain is given with its context. These data are taken from a study of cytomegalovirus exposure and HLA in healthy donors. Clones were sequenced by immunoSEQ multiplex PCR, and TCRdb holds only the in-frame ones, with some missing. The table includes 100,000 to 120,000 clones, roughly 88% detected once. The receptor's source is a woman between 18 and 29 years old in good health and CMV-seronegative. Source material: PBMCs.

The CDR3 region is CASSLTRQETQYF. CDR3 in DNA: TGTGCCAGCAGCTTAACGAGGCAAGAGACCCAGTACTTC. The rearrangement links TRBV7-6 to TRBJ2-5; the D is unclear. The CDR3 totals 13 residues. Per germline, CDR1 SGHVS and CDR2 FNYEAQ. Trimming removed 2 bases at V and 2 bases at J, with 6 bases between.